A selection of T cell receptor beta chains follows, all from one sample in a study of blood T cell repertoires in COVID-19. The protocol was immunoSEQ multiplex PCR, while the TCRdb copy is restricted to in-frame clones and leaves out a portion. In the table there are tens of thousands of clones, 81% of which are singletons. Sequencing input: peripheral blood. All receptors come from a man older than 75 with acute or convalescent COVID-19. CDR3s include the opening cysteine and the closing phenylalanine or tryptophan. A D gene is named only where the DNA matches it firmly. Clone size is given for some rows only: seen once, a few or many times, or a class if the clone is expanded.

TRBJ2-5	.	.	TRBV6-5	TGTGCCAGCAGTTACTCCCCCGGGATCCAAGAGACCCAGTACTTC	CASSYSPGIQETQYF
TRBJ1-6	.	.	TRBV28	TGTGCCAGCAGTCGGGACAAAGCGGTGTACTCACCCCTCCACTTT	CASSRDKAVYSPLHF
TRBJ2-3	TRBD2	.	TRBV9	TGTGCCAGCAGCGTAGATAGCGGGAGAGATACGCAGTATTTT	CASSVDSGRDTQYF
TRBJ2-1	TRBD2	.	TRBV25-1	TGTGCCAGCAGTGTTACTAGCGCCAATGAGCAGTTCTTC	CASSVTSANEQFF
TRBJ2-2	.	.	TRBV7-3	TGTGCCAGCAGCTACGACAGGAGGAACACCGGGGAGCTGTTTTTT	CASSYDRRNTGELFF
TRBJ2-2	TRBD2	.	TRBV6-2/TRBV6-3	TGTGCCAGCAGTGCAGCGGGAGAGGGCACCGGGGAGCTGTTTTTT	CASSAAGEGTGELFF
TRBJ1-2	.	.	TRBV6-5	TGTGCCAGCAGTTACTCGAGGAACTATGGCTACACCTTC	CASSYSRNYGYTF
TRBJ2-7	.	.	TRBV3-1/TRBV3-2	TGTGCCAGCAGCCACACCTACGAGCAGTACTTC	CASSHTYEQYF
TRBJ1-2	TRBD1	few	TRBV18	TGTGCCAGCTCTCTAGCACCGGGACAGGGCTTTGATAGCTATGGCTACACCTTC	CASSLAPGQGFDSYGYTF
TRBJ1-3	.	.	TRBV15	TGTGCCACCAGCAGAGAGAGCTCTGGAAACACCATATATTTT	CATSRESSGNTIYF
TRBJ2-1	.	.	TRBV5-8	TGTGCCAGCAGGCGGGGTGGCGCGAGCTCCTACAATGAGCAGTTCTTC	CASRRGGASSYNEQFF
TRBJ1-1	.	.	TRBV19	TGTGCCAGTAGTTACAGGGAGAACACTGAAGCTTTCTTT	CASSYRENTEAFF
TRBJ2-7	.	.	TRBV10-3	TGTGCCATCACCCCGGACAGCTCCTACGAGCAGTACTTC	CAITPDSSYEQYF
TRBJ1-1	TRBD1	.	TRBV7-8	TGTGCCAGCAGCCGACAGGGGTACACTGAAGCTTTCTTT	CASSRQGYTEAFF
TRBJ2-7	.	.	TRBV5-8	TGTGCCAGCAGCTTATGGACTTCAGACGAGCAGTACTTC	CASSLWTSDEQYF
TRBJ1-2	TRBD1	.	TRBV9	TGTGCCAGCAGCGTAGGGGACAGCTATGGCTACACCTTC	CASSVGDSYGYTF
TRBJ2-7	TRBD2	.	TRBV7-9	TGTGCCAGCAGCCTTGGAGCGGGAGTTCAGGAGCAGTACTTC	CASSLGAGVQEQYF
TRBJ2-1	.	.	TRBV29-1	TGCAGCGTTTCTAGCGTGTCGACCAATGAGCAGTTCTTC	CSVSSVSTNEQFF
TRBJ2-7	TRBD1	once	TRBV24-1	TGTGCCACCAGTGACCTAGACAGGGGGGAATTCTACGAGCAGTACTTC	CATSDLDRGEFYEQYF
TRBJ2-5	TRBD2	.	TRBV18	TGTGCCAGCTCACCACGAGGTAGCGGGAGATTGGGAGGAGAGACCCAGTACTTC	CASSPRGSGRLGGETQYF
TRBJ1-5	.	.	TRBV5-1	TGCGCCAGCAGCTTGGTGGCGGGGAATCAGCCCCAGCATTTT	CASSLVAGNQPQHF
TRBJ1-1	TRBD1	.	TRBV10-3	TGTGCCATCAGTCTTGACAGGGGGCTCCCCAGCACTGAAGCTTTCTTT	CAISLDRGLPSTEAFF
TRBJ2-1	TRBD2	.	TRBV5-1	TGCGCCAGCAGCACGGGACTAGCGGGAGTCTACAATGAGCAGTTCTTC	CASSTGLAGVYNEQFF
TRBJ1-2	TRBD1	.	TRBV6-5	TGTGCCAGCAGTTACGCAGGGGGAAGGAACTATGGCTACACCTTC	CASSYAGGRNYGYTF
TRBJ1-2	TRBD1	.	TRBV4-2	TGTGCCAGCAGCCAAGATCTGAGACAGGGAGTTGGCTACACCTTC	CASSQDLRQGVGYTF
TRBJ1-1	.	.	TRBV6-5	TGTGCCACCCCACGCCAGGGGAACACTGAAGCTTTCTTT	CATPRQGNTEAFF
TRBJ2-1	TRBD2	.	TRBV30	TGTGCCTGGACTAGCGGATACAATGAGCAGTTCTTC	CAWTSGYNEQFF
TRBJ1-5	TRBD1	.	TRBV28	TGTGCCAGCAGTGGCGAACAGGGGTTCAATCAGCCCCAGCATTTT	CASSGEQGFNQPQHF
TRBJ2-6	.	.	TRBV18	TGTGCCAGCTCACTCCTAGGTCTAACCCCCTCTGGGGCCAACGTCCTGACTTTC	CASSLLGLTPSGANVLTF
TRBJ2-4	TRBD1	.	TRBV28	TGTGCCAGCAGTTTAGGGACAGGGGGGACCAAAAACATTCAGTACTTC	CASSLGTGGTKNIQYF
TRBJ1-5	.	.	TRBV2	TGTGCCAGCAGCTTGATCGGACTGAGCAATCAGCCCCAGCATTTT	CASSLIGLSNQPQHF
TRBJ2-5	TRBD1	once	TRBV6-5	TGTGCCAGCACCAGACAGGGCCAAGAGACCCAGTACTTC	CASTRQGQETQYF
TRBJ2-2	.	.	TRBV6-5	TGTGCCAGCAGAGATAACAGGGTTGCCGGGGAGCTGTTTTTT	CASRDNRVAGELFF
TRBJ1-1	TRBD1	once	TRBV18	TGTGCCAGCTCACCACGAACAGGGGGATTAGTCGTAGCTTTCTTT	CASSPRTGGLVVAFF
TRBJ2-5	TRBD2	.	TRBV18	TGTGCCAGCTCACCCCTACTAGCGAATCAAGAGACCCAGTACTTC	CASSPLLANQETQYF
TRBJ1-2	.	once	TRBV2	TGTGCCAGCAGCGCTTGGGCCACTAGCTATGGCTACACCTTC	CASSAWATSYGYTF
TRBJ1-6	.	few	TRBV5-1	TGCGCCAGCAGCTTACAACTCCGTGGGGGGTCACCCCTCCACTTT	CASSLQLRGGSPLHF
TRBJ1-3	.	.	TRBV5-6	TGTGCCAGCAGCTTGACAGTAACACGCTCTGGAAACACCATATATTTT	CASSLTVTRSGNTIYF
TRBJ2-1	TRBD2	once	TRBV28	TGTGCCAGCAGTTCCTTGACTAGCGGGAGTAAAGAGCAGTTCTTC	CASSSLTSGSKEQFF
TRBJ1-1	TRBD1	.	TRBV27	TGTGCCAGCCAAGACAGGGTTGCCACTGAAGCTTTCTTT	CASQDRVATEAFF
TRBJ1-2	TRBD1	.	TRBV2	TGTGCCAGCAGTTACAGGGGGGGAAACTATGGCTACACCTTC	CASSYRGGNYGYTF
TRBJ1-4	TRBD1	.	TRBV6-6	TGTGCCAGCAGTTACTTACAGGGGGCGAATGAAAAACTGTTTTTT	CASSYLQGANEKLFF
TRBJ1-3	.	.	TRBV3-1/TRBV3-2	TGTGCCAGCAGCCAGGGGGGAGGGGGCACCATATATTTT	CASSQGGGGTIYF
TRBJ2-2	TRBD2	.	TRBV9	TGTGCCAGCAGCGTAGGACTAGCGGGAACGGTGGGCACCGGGGAGCTGTTTTTT	CASSVGLAGTVGTGELFF
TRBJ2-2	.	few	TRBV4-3	TGCGCCAGCAGCCAAGGGAGCGGGTTAAACACCGGGGAGCTGTTTTTT	CASSQGSGLNTGELFF
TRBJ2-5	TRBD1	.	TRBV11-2	TGTGCCAGCAGCTTAGAACGGGACAGGGTCGAGACCCAGTACTTC	CASSLERDRVETQYF
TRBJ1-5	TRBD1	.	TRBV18	TGTGCCAGCTCACCCGGGACAGGGAATAATCAGCCCCAGCATTTT	CASSPGTGNNQPQHF
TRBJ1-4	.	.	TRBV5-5	TGTGCCAGCAGCTTGGACCCCAGGGGAACTAATGAAAAACTGTTTTTT	CASSLDPRGTNEKLFF
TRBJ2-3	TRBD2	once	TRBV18	TGTGCCAGCTCACCATTACCTAGCGGTCCGGGCACAGATACGCAGTATTTT	CASSPLPSGPGTDTQYF
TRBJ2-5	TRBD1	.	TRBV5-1	TGCGCCAGCCGATTATTACCGGGACAGCAAGAGACCCAGTACTTC	CASRLLPGQQETQYF
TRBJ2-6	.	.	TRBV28	TGTGCCAGCAGTTTTGGGGGCTCCCACTCTGGGGCCAACGTCCTGACTTTC	CASSFGGSHSGANVLTF